The entry below gives a single T cell receptor (beta chain) sequence along with its context. As yet, its antigen is unknown. A v3.0 immunoSEQ assay was performed at survey level. Samples were sequenced targeting roughly 35,000-50,000 T-cell genomes each. Assay: immunoSEQ multiplex PCR; the TCRdb copy retains only in-frame clones and omits some. The sample records fewer than 35,000 clones, around 78% being singletons. This sample was taken from a study of long-term antiretroviral therapy in people with HIV. Overall study results and limits: It was observed that HIV repertoires exhibited narrower CDR3 length ranges than controls. The study lacked data on ART adherence, viral resistance or therapy changes.

The cryopreserved samples used held roughly 0.9-11 million PBMC prior to extraction of DNA. This clonotype was sampled from a woman in her forties or fifties with HIV. Material: unsorted PBMCs, obtained 3.1 years after starting antiretroviral therapy.

This CDR3 reads CASSEGSSNYGYTF. The CDR3 DNA sequence: TGCGCCAGCAGTGAGGGGAGTAGTAACTATGGCTACACCTTC. The V and J genes are TRBV10-2 and TRBJ1-2; D call uncertain. V lost 2 bases and J 1 base, leaving 8 bases between the germline ends. The CDR3 has 14 residues. CDR1 WSHSY and CDR2 SAAADI come from the germline V gene.